Below are 21 T cell receptor beta chains sequenced from a single sample in a study of T cells in Graves' hyperthyroidism and ophthalmopathy. RNA transcripts provided the source from which TCR beta CDR3 regions were amplified. HTBI primers were the set used in a first-round RT-PCR of the TCR CDR3. TCRdb passed the multiplex PCR reads through MiXCR, listing each CDR3 protein once. This sample has about 300,000 distinct CDR3 sequences, with around 19% found just once. Sequenced: blood. The receptors derive from a middle-aged man with Graves' ophthalmopathy.

This clonotype was counted between two and nine times. The chain carries TRBV29-1 and TRBJ2-7; D perhaps matches TRBD1 (5 bases). With 4 bases removed from V and 2 bases from J, the gap between germline ends came to 6 bases. Germline V gene sequence: CDR1 SQVTM, CDR2 ANQGSEA. The CDR3 sequence is 11 residues long. CDR3 coding DNA: TGCAGCGTTGCAGGGCCCTACGAGCAGTACTTC. As protein: CSVAGPYEQYF.

There are many counts of this clonotype. The chain employs TRBV7-8 and TRBJ2-1; 10 positions agree with TRBD2. The CDR3 consists of 15 residues. CDR1 and CDR2 (germline): SGHVS, FQNEAQ. V shed 4 bases and J 3 bases; nucleotides not matched to a gene: 3. CDR3 nucleotide sequence: TGTGCCAGCAGCTCTAGCGGGAGTAACTACAATGAGCAGTTCTTC. This gives the protein CASSSSGSNYNEQFF.

For the CDR3, the DNA is TGTGCCAGCAGTAGAGGAGGGGGGGTGTCAGAGCAGTACTTC. This translates into CASSRGGGVSEQYF. The V call is TRBV13, the J call TRBJ2-7, with D possibly TRBD2 on 7 matching bases. Between the trimmed V and J ends, which lost 6 bases and 7 bases, there was a span of 19 bases. The CDR3 contains 14 residues. CDR1 and CDR2 (germline): PRHDT, FYEKMQ (reference sequence).

The rearrangement joins TRBV27 to TRBJ2-7, with a possible D match to TRBD1 (5 bases). Trimming shortened V by 3 bases and J by 3 bases, and 9 bases separated the two germline ends. The germline gives CDR1 MNHEY, CDR2 SMNVEV (reference sequence). The CDR3 covers 13 residues. The CDR3: CASSFREGYEQYF. The CDR3 DNA reads TGTGCCAGCAGTTTCAGGGAAGGCTACGAGCAGTACTTC.

This chain joins TRBV7-9 and TRBJ2-5, with no clear D. The germline V and J ends were trimmed by 4 bases and 11 bases, with 23 bases remaining between them. This CDR3 is built from 15 residues. In germline, CDR1 is SEHNR, CDR2 FQNEAQ (reference sequence). The CDR3 region is CASSSSGLAARRQYF. CDR3 nucleotides: TGTGCCAGCAGCTCATCGGGTCTCGCCGCTCGGAGACAGTACTTC.

This sequence joins TRBV6-1 and TRBJ1-1; a possible D gene is TRBD1 (6 bases). Germline V gene sequence: CDR1 MNHNS, CDR2 SASEGT. This CDR3 has 17 amino acids. V was trimmed by 0 bases and J by 4 bases, leaving 18 bases between them. The CDR3 sequence: CASSEAGGGQGGTEAFF. The DNA for the CDR3 is TGTGCCAGCAGTGAAGCGGGTGGGGGGCAAGGAGGCACTGAAGCTTTCTTT.

This clonotype turned up a few times. V usage is TRBV27 and J usage is TRBJ2-5; TRBD2 might be the D (5 bases). The ends were cut back, 7 bases at V and 1 base at J, with 22 bases in the middle. CDR3 length equals 17 residues. Per the germline V gene, CDR1 is MNHEY and CDR2 is SMNVEV (reference sequence). This chain's CDR3 is CASTRRTPGFSQETQYF. The CDR3 DNA is TGTGCCAGCACCCGACGAACTCCGGGGTTCTCCCAAGAGACCCAGTACTTC.

Note on this clonotype: The junction differs from germline at one of its ends, possibly a read error. J is TRBJ2-1 and V is TRBV5-6, with 7 bases fitting TRBD2. The CDR3 is 16 residues long. Germline CDR1 SGHDT, CDR2 YYEEEE. Here the CDR3 reads CGSSLRESASYNEQFF. The CDR3 nucleotides are TGTGGCAGCAGCCTGCGGGAGAGCGCTTCCTACAATGAGCAGTTCTTC.

This clonotype appeared many times. This chain links TRBV24-1 with TRBJ1-1, with D unclear. The length of the CDR3 is 13 residues. The germline V and J ends were trimmed by 7 bases and 0 bases, with 8 bases remaining between them. Germline V CDR1 and CDR2: KGHDR, SFDVKD. In DNA form, the CDR3 reads TGTGCCACCAGGGAGGCGGTGAACACTGAAGCTTTCTTT. It encodes CATREAVNTEAFF.

The genes are TRBV28 and TRBJ2-7; 8 nucleotides align to TRBD1. V was clipped by 7 bases and J by 1 base; unmatched bases: 9. CDR3 length: 15 residues. The germline V gene encodes CDR1 MDHEN and CDR2 SYDVKM. The CDR3 region is CASIPGGTGSYEQYF. CDR3 DNA: TGTGCCAGCATTCCAGGGGGGACAGGATCCTACGAGCAGTACTTC.

The chain employs TRBV29-1 and TRBJ2-3, with D maybe TRBD1 (5 bases). CDR1 and CDR2 from the germline V gene are SQVTM and ANQGSEA. Deletions cut 0 bases from V and 5 bases from J, with 15 bases between. The CDR3 covers 15 residues. For the CDR3, the DNA is TGCAGCGTTGAAGACTGGCAGGGAAGTGGAGATACGCAGTATTTT. Its protein is CSVEDWQGSGDTQYF.

To note about this clonotype: At one boundary the junction diverges from the germline segment, which might be a read error. This sequence joins TRBV20-1 and TRBJ2-1; perhaps TRBD2 as D (5 bases). The CDR3 loop spans 14 amino acids. CDR1 and CDR2 from the germline V gene are DFQATT and SNEGSKA (reference sequence). The CDR3 nucleotides read TGCAGTGTTGCCGCCATGGTTGACTACAATGAGCAGCTCTTC. This sequence encodes CSVAAMVDYNEQLF.

A few counts support this clonotype. The rearrangement uses TRBV6-1 and TRBJ2-1; a possible D gene is TRBD2 (5 bases). CDR1 and CDR2 from the germline V gene are MNHNS and SASEGT. This CDR3 comprises 18 residues. V was pared by 5 bases and J by 7 bases, with 27 bases between. CDR3 coding DNA: TGTGCCAGCAGTCAAACCGGAGGTGGTGGTCCGAGGGAGAATGAGCAGTTCTTC. Its translation: CASSQTGGGGPRENEQFF.

This clonotype was picked up a small number of times. The chain uses TRBV29-1 and TRBJ1-1; possibly TRBD1 for D (6 bases). The CDR3 length is 13 residues. CDR1 is SQVTM and CDR2 is ANQGSEA in the germline V gene. V was shortened by 6 bases and J by 1 base, with 12 bases between the two germline ends. CDR3 coding DNA: TGCAGCGTCCGCACGACAGGGAACACTGAAGCTTTCTTT. It encodes CSVRTTGNTEAFF.

The chain joins TRBV19 to TRBJ2-6, with 7 bases that match TRBD2. With 4 bases clipped from V and 0 bases from J, the junction kept 0 bases outside the gene matches. The CDR3 has 15 residues. The V gene's germline CDR1 is LNHDA and CDR2 SQIVND (reference sequence). The CDR3 DNA reads TGTGCCAGTAGTAGCGGGGGCTCTGGGGCCAACGTCCTGACTTTC. Its translation: CASSSGGSGANVLTF.

This clonotype has a count of ten or more. CDR3: CASSVGETQYF. CDR3 DNA: TGTGCCAGCAGTGTGGGGGAGACCCAGTACTTC. The rearrangement links TRBV2 to TRBJ2-5; no clear D. The germline V gene encodes CDR1 SNHLY and CDR2 FYNNEI. This CDR3 spans 11 amino acids. The V gene lost 4 bases and the J gene lost 5 bases, with 5 bases spanning the gap.

Comment on this clonotype: This is likely a read error, given that the CDR3 carries no conserved phenylalanine or tryptophan at its end. The chain carries TRBV9 and TRBJ2-1; possible D gene TRBD2, 6 bases. Germline values: CDR1 SGDLS, CDR2 YYNGEE. With 6 bases removed from V and 4 bases from J, the gap between germline ends came to 14 bases. The CDR3 has 14 amino acids. The CDR3 loop is CASTGRDGYNEQFS. CDR3 nucleotide sequence: TGTGCCAGCACGGGGCGGGATGGGTACAATGAGCAGTTCTCC.

The chain has TRBV30 and TRBJ2-2; D gene ambiguous. CDR1 GTSNPN and CDR2 SVGIG come from the germline V gene (reference sequence). V lost 2 bases, J lost 3 bases, and 10 bases lay in between. This CDR3 has 14 amino acids. CDR3 sequence: CAWSFSLDTGELFF. DNA for the CDR3: TGTGCCTGGAGTTTTTCTCTCGACACCGGGGAGCTGTTTTTT.

In this sample, this clonotype turned up many times. This chain connects TRBV28 to TRBJ1-2, with 7 positions matching TRBD1. The germline V gene has CDR1 MDHEN and CDR2 SYDVKM. The CDR3 length is 13 residues. J lost 4 bases, V lost 7 bases, and 6 bases had no gene match. CDR3 coding DNA: TGTGCCAGCATCGGGACAGCTACCTATGGCTACACCTTC. Translation: CASIGTATYGYTF.

This clonotype was recorded at least ten times. J is TRBJ2-7 and V is TRBV2, with D perhaps being TRBD1 or TRBD2 (5 bases each). This CDR3 comprises 15 residues. Germline values: CDR1 SNHLY, CDR2 FYNNEI. The germline V and J ends were trimmed by 10 bases and 3 bases, with 22 bases remaining between them. The CDR3 nucleotides read TGTGCCACGAAACCCCCGGGACGAAGCAGCTACGAGCAGTACTTC. Translation: CATKPPGRSSYEQYF. The full variable domain, rest sourced from reference TRBV2 and TRBJ2-7, is EPEVTQTPSHQVTQMGQEVILRCVPISNHLYFYWYRQILGQKVEFLVSFYNNEISEKSEIFDDQFSVERPDGSNFTLKIRSTKLEDSAMYFCATKPPGRSSYEQYFGPGTRLTVT.

The genes are TRBV7-2 and TRBJ2-7; a weak D match, TRBD2 (5 bases). CDR1 and CDR2 (germline): SGHTA, FQGNSA. V dropped 0 bases and J dropped 3 bases, with 15 bases sitting between them. The CDR3 runs 16 residues. CDR3: CASSLALSSEDYEQYF. For the CDR3, the DNA is TGTGCCAGCAGCTTAGCGCTCAGTTCGGAGGACTACGAGCAGTACTTC.